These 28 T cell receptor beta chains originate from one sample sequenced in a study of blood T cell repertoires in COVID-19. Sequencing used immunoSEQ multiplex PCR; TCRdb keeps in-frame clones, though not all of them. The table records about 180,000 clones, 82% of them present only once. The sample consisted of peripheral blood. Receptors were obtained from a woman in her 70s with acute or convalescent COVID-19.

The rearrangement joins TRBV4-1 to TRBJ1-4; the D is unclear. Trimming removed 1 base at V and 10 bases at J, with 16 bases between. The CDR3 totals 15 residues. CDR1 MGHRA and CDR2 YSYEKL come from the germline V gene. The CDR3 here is CASSQGVLFPLKLFF. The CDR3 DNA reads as TGCGCCAGCAGCCAAGGAGTCCTATTCCCCCTAAAACTGTTTTTT.

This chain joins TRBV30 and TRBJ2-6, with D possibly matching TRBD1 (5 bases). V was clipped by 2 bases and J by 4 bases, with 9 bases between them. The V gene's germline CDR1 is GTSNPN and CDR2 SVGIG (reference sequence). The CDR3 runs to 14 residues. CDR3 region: CAWSNGAGANVLTF. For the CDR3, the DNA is TGTGCCTGGAGTAATGGGGCCGGGGCCAACGTCCTGACTTTC.

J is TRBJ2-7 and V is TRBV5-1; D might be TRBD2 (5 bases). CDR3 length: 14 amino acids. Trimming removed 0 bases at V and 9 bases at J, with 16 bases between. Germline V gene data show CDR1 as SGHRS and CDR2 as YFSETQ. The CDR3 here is CASSLGTRGSRQYF. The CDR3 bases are TGCGCCAGCAGCTTGGGTACCCGAGGGAGCCGGCAGTACTTC.

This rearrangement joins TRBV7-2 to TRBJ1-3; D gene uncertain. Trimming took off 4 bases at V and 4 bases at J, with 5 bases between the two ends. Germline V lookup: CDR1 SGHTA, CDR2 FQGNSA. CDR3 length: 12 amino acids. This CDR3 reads CASSSFGNTIYF. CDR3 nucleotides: TGTGCCAGCAGCTCCTTCGGAAACACCATATATTTT. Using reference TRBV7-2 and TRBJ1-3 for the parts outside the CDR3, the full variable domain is GAGVSQSPSNKVTEKGKDVELRCDPISGHTALYWYRQSLGQGLEFLIYFQGNSAPDKSGLPSDRFSAERTGGSVSTLTIQRTQQEDSAVYLCASSSFGNTIYFGEGSWLTVV.

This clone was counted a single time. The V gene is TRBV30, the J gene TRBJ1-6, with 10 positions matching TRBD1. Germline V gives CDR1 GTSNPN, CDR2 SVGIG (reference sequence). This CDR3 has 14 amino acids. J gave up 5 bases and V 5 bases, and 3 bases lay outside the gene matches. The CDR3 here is CAWGTGDDNSPLHF. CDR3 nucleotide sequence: TGTGCCTGGGGGACAGGGGACGATAATTCACCCCTCCACTTT.

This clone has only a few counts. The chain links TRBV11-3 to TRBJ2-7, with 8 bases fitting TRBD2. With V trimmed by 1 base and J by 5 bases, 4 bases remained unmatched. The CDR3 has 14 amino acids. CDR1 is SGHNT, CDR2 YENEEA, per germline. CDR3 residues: CASSLVSGSHEQYF. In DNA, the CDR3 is TGTGCCAGCAGCTTAGTAAGCGGGAGCCACGAGCAGTACTTC.

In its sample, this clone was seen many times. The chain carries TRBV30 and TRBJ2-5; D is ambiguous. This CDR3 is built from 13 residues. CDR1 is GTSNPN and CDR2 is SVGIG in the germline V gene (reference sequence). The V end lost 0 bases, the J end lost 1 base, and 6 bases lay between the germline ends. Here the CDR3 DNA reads TGTGCCTGGAGTGTACTACTCCAAGAGACCCAGTACTTC. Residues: CAWSVLLQETQYF. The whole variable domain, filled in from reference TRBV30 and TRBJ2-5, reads SQTIHQWPATLVQPVGSPLSLECTVEGTSNPNLYWYRQAAGRGLQLLFYSVGIGQISSEVPQNLSASRPQDRQFILSSKKLLLSDSGFYLCAWSVLLQETQYFGPGTRLLVL.

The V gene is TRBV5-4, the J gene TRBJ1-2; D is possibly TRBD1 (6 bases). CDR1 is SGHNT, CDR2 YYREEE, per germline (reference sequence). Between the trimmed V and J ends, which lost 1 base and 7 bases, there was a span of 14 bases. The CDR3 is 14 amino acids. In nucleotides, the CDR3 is TGTGCCAGCAGCTTGTATGCGGGGGCGGTTGGCTACACCTTC. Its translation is CASSLYAGAVGYTF.

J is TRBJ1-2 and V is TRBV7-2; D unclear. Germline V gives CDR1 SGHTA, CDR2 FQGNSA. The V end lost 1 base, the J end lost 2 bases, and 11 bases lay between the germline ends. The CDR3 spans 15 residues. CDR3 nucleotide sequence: TGTGCCAGCAGCTTAGATGTCGCGGGAAACTATGGCTACACCTTC. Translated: CASSLDVAGNYGYTF.

CDR3 coding DNA: TGTGCCAGCAGCCAGAGGGGACAGGGAGGCTACGAGCAGTACTTC. Encoded protein: CASSQRGQGGYEQYF. This sequence joins TRBV4-2 and TRBJ2-7; 9 positions agree with TRBD1. V dropped 3 bases and J dropped 3; count of bases not matched to a gene: 6. The germline gives CDR1 LGHNA, CDR2 YNFKEQ. This CDR3 is 15 amino acids long.

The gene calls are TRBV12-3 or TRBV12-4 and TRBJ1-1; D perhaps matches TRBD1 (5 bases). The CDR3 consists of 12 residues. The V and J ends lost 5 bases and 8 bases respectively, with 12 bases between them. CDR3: CASSMGQGEAFF. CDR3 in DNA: TGTGCCAGCAGTATGGGGCAGGGAGAAGCTTTCTTT.

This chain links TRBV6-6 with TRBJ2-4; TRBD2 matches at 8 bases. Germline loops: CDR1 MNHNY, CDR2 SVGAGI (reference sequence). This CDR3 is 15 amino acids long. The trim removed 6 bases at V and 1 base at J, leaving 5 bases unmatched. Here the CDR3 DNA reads TGTGCCAGCAGAAAAAGCGGGAGTGCCAAAAACATTCAGTACTTC. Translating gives CASRKSGSAKNIQYF.

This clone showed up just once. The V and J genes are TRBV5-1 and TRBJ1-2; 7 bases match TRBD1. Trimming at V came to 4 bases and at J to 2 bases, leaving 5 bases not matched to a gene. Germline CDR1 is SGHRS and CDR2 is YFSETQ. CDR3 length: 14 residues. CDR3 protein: CASSTQGQNYGYTF. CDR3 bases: TGCGCCAGCAGCACACAGGGACAGAACTATGGCTACACCTTC. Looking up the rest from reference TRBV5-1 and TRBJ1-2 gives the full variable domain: KAGVTQTPRYLIKTRGQQVTLSCSPISGHRSVSWYQQTPGQGLQFLFEYFSETQRNKGNFPGRFSGRQFSNSRSEMNVSTLELGDSALYLCASSTQGQNYGYTFGSGTRLTVV.

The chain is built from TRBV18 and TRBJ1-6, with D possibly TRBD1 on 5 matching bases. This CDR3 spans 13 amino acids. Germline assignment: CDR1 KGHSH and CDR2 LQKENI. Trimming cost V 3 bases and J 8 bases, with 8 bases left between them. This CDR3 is CASSPTRDSPLHF. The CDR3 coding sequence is TGTGCCAGCTCACCCACCAGGGATTCACCCCTCCACTTT.

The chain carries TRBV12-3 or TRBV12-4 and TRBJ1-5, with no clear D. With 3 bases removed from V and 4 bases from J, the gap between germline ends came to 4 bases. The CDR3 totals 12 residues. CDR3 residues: CASSFSNQPQHF. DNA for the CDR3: TGTGCCAGCAGTTTTTCGAATCAGCCCCAGCATTTT.

This chain's CDR3 is CASSVSGANTEAFF. The CDR3 bases are TGTGCCAGCAGCGTAAGCGGGGCGAACACTGAAGCTTTCTTT. The rearrangement joins TRBV9 to TRBJ1-1, with TRBD1 as a possible D gene (5 bases). V dropped 1 base and J dropped 1 base, with 8 bases sitting between them. The CDR3 contains 14 residues. CDR1 is SGDLS and CDR2 is YYNGEE in the germline V gene.

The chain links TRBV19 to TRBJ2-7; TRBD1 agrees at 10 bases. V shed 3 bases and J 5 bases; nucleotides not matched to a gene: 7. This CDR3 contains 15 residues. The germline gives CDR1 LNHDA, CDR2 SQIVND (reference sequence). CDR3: CASSMGTGALNEQYF. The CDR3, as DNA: TGTGCCAGTAGTATGGGGACAGGGGCTCTCAACGAGCAGTACTTC.

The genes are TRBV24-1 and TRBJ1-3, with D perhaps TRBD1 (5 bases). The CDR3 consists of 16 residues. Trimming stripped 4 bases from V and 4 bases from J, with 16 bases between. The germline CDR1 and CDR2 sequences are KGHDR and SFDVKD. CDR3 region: CATSDPTGPEGNTIYF. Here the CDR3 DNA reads TGTGCCACCAGTGACCCCACAGGTCCGGAGGGAAACACCATATATTTT.

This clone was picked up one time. CDR3 sequence reads: CASSYGGQGFSPLHF. Here the CDR3 DNA reads TGTGCCAGCAGCTATGGGGGACAGGGGTTTTCACCCCTCCACTTT. The chain employs TRBV7-2 and TRBJ1-6, with TRBD1 matching 10 bases. The CDR3 extends over 15 amino acids. Germline V gives CDR1 SGHTA, CDR2 FQGNSA. With V trimmed by 4 bases and J by 9 bases, 6 bases remained unmatched. The full variable domain, in which reference TRBV7-2 and TRBJ1-6 provide the parts outside the CDR3, is GAGVSQSPSNKVTEKGKDVELRCDPISGHTALYWYRQSLGQGLEFLIYFQGNSAPDKSGLPSDRFSAERTGGSVSTLTIQRTQQEDSAVYLCASSYGGQGFSPLHFGNGTRLTVT.

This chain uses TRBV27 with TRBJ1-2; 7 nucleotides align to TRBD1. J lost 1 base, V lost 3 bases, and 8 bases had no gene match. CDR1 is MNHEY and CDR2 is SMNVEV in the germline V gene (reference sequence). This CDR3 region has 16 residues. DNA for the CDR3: TGTGCCAGCAGTTTGTACCGGGACAGTTATAACTATGGCTACACCTTC. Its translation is CASSLYRDSYNYGYTF.

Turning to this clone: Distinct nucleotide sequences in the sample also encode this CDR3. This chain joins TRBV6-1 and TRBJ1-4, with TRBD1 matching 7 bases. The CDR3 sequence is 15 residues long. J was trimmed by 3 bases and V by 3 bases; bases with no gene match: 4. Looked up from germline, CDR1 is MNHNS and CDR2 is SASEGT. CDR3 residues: CASSDGTAPNEKLFF. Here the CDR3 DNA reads TGTGCCAGCAGTGATGGGACAGCACCTAATGAAAAACTGTTTTTT.

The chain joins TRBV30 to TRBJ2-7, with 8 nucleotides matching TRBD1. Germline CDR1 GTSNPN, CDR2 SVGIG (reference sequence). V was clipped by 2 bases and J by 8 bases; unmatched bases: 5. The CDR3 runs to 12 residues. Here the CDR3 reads CAWSQGAEKQYF. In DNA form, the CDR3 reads TGTGCCTGGAGTCAGGGGGCAGAAAAGCAGTACTTC.

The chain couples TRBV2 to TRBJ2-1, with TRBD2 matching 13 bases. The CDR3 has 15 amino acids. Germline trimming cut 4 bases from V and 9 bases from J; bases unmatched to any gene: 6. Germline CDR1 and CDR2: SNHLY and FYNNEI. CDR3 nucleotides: TGTGCCAGCAGTGGAACTAGCGGGAGGGTTACTGAGCAGTTCTTC. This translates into CASSGTSGRVTEQFF.

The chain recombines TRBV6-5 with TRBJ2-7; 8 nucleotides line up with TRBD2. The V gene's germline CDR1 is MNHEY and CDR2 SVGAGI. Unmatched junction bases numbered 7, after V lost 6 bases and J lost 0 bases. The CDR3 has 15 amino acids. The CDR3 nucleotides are TGTGCCAGCAGACCCCAGACTAGCGTCTCCTACGAGCAGTACTTC. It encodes CASRPQTSVSYEQYF.

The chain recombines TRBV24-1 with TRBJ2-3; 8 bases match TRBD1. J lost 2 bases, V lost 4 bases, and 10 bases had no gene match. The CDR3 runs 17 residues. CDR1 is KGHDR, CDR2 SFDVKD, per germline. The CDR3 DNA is TGTGCCACCAGTGAACCCGCCGGGACAGGAGCCACAGATACGCAGTATTTT. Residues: CATSEPAGTGATDTQYF.

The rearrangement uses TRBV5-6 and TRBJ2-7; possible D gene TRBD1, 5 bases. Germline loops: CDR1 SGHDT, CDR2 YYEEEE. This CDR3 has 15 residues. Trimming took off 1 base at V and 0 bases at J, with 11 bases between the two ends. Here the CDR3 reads CASSLQGATSYEQYF. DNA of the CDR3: TGTGCCAGCAGCTTGCAAGGGGCAACCTCCTACGAGCAGTACTTC.

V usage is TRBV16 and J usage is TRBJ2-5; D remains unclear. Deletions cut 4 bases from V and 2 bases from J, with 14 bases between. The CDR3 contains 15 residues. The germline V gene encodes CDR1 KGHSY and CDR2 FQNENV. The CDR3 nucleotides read TGTGCCAGCAGCCTTACCAACAGCCCACAAGAGACCCAGTACTTC. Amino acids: CASSLTNSPQETQYF.

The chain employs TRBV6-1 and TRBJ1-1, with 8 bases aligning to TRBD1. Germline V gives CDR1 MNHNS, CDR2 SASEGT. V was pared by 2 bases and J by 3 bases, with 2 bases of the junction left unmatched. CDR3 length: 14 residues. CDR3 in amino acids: CASSENRGYTEAFF. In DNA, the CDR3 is TGTGCCAGCAGTGAAAACAGGGGGTACACTGAAGCTTTCTTT.